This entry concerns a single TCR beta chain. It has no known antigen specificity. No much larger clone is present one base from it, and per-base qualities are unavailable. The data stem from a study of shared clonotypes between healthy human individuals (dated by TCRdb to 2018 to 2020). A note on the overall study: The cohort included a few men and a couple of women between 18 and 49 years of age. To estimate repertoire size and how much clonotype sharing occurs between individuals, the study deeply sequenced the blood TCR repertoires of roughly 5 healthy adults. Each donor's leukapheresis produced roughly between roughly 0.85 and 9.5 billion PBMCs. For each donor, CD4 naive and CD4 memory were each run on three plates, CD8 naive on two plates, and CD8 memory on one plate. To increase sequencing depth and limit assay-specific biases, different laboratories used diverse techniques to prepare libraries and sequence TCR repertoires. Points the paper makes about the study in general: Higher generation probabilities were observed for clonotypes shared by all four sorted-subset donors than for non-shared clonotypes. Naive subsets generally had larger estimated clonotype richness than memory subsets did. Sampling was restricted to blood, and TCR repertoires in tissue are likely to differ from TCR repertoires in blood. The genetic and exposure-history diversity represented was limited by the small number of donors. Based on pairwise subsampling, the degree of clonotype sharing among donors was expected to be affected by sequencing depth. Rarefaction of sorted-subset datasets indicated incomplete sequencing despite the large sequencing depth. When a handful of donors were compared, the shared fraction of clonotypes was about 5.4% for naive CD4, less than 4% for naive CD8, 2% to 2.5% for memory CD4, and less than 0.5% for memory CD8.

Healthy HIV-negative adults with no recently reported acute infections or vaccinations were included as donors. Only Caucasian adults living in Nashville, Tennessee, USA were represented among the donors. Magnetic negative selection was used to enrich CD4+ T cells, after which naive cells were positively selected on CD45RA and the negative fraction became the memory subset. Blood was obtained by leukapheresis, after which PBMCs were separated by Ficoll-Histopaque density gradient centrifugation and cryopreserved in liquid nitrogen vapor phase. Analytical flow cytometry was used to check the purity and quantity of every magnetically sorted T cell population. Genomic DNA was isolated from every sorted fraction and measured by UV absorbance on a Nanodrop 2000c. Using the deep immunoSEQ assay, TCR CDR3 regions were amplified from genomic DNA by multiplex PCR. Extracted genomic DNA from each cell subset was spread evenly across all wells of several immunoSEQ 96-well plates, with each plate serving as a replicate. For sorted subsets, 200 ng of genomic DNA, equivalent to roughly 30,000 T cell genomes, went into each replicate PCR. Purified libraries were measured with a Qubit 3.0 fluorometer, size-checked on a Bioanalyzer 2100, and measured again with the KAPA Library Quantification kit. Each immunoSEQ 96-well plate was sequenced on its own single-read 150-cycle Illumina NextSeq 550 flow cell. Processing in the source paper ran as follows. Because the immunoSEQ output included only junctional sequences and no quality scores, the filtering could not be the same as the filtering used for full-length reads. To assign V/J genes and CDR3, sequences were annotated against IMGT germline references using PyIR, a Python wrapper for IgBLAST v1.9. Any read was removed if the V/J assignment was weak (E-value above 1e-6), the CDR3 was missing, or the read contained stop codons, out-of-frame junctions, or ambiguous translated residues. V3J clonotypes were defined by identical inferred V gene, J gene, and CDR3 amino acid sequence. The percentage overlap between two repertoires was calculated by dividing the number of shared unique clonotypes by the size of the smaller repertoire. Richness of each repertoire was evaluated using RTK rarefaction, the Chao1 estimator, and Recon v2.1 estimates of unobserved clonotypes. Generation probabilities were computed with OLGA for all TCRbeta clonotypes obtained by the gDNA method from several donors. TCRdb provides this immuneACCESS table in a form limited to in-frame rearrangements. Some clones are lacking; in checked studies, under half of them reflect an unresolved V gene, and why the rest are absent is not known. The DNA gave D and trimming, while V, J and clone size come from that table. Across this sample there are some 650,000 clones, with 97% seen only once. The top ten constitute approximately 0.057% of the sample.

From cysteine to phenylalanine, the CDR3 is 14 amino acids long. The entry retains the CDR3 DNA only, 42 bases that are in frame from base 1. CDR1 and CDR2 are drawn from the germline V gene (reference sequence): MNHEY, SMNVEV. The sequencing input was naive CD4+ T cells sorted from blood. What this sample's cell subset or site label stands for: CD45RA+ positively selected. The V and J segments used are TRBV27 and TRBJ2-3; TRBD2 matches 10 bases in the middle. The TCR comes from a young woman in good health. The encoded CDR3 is CASRGSGRSDTQYF. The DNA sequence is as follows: TGTGCTTCTAGAGGTAGCGGGAGGTCAGATACGCAGTATTTT.